These 16 T cell receptor beta chains came from one sample sequenced in a study of T-cell reconstitution after alpha-beta-depleted transplantation in children. TCRbeta library preparation incorporated unique molecular identifiers. TCRdb re-called the PCR reads through MiXCR, storing one row per CDR3 protein. The sample records hundreds of thousands of distinct CDR3 sequences, 8% to 11% being singletons. Specimen: PBMCs, collected before TCRalphabeta/CD19-depleted stem cell transplant. Every receptor here comes from a child aged 2 to 9 with inherited bone marrow failure, due to receive a stem cell transplant.

This clonotype showed up many times. The rearrangement uses TRBV29-1 and TRBJ2-3, with D uncertain. The CDR3 runs to 18 residues. The germline V gene has CDR1 SQVTM and CDR2 ANQGSEA. Trimming pared 0 bases from V and 4 bases from J, leaving 23 bases between. CDR3 sequence (DNA): TGCAGCGTTGAAGATCTTGGGATTCTGGGGTACCCGGCAGATACGCAGTATTTT. It encodes CSVEDLGILGYPADTQYF.

This clonotype has at least ten counts. This chain connects TRBV11-2 to TRBJ2-1; 8 nucleotides agree with TRBD2. Unmatched junction bases numbered 5, after V lost 1 base and J lost 0 bases. The CDR3 is made up of 17 amino acids. CDR1 SGHAT and CDR2 FQNNGV come from the germline V gene. CDR3 nucleotides: TGTGCCAGCAGCTTAGGGTTCGCGGGAGGCTCCTACAATGAGCAGTTCTTC. Translation gives CASSLGFAGGSYNEQFF.

In this sample, this clonotype turned up many times. The chain is built from TRBV27 and TRBJ2-3; 9 bases fit TRBD2. The V and J ends lost 5 bases and 4 bases, in that order; junction bases with no gene match: 7. Germline V gene lookup returns CDR1 MNHEY and CDR2 SMNVEV (reference sequence). The CDR3 totals 15 residues. In nucleotides, the CDR3 is TGTGCCAGCAGTCCCGGGACTAGCAGCGCAGATACGCAGTATTTT. It encodes CASSPGTSSADTQYF.

About this clonotype: A much more abundant neighbour one base away suggests this may be a read error. No conserved phenylalanine or tryptophan is present at the end of the CDR3, so a read error is the likely explanation. The chain recombines TRBV7-9 with TRBJ2-1, with TRBD1 matching over 7 bases. Germline V gene data show CDR1 as SEHNR and CDR2 as FQNEAQ (reference sequence). J was trimmed by 3 bases and V by 2 bases; bases with no gene match: 4. The CDR3 is 15 amino acids. The CDR3 protein is CASSLIRTGYNEQFC. The CDR3 nucleotides read TGTGCCAGCAGCTTAATACGGACAGGCTACAATGAGCAGTTCTGC.

This clonotype was seen repeatedly, ten times or more. This chain connects TRBV13 to TRBJ2-5, with a weak D call TRBD2 (6 bases). Germline CDR1 PRHDT, CDR2 FYEKMQ (reference sequence). The CDR3 totals 14 residues. The V end was cut by 3 bases, the J end by 2 bases, with 10 bases between. CDR3 in DNA: TGTGCCAGCAGCTTCCCTGGGACTCAAGAGACCCAGTACTTC. As protein: CASSFPGTQETQYF. Variable domain in full (rest from reference TRBV13 and TRBJ2-5): AAGVIQSPRHLIKEKRETATLKCYPIPRHDTVYWYQQGPGQDPQFLISFYEKMQSDKGSIPDRFSAQQFSDYHSELNMSSLELGDSALYFCASSFPGTQETQYFGPGTRLLVL.

This chain uses TRBV7-4 with TRBJ2-7; D is ambiguous. The V gene lost 0 bases and the J gene lost 3 bases, with 9 bases spanning the gap. The CDR3 has 14 amino acids. Germline V gives CDR1 SGHVT, CDR2 SQSDAQ. DNA for the CDR3: TGTGCCAGCAGCTTAGCCGGTGCTCACTACGAGCAGTACTTC. Protein product: CASSLAGAHYEQYF.

This clonotype came up many times. This chain connects TRBV20-1 to TRBJ1-1, with a possible D match to TRBD1 (6 bases). V gave up 6 bases and J gave up 1 base, with 15 bases separating them. There are 14 residues in the CDR3. Germline-derived CDR1 and CDR2 are DFQATT and SNEGSKA (reference sequence). The CDR3 protein is CSAVNRVRNTEAFF. The CDR3 nucleotides are TGCAGTGCAGTAAACAGGGTCAGGAACACTGAAGCTTTCTTT.

This clonotype was counted many times. The V call is TRBV20-1, the J call TRBJ2-3; 10 bases align to TRBD2. CDR3 length: 17 residues. Germline V lookup: CDR1 DFQATT, CDR2 SNEGSKA (reference sequence). The CDR3 DNA is TGCAGCGGTAAAAGCGGGAGGGCCTTTACTAGCACAGATACGCAGTATTTT. Translation gives CSGKSGRAFTSTDTQYF.

This clonotype was observed many times. V and J are TRBV5-1 and TRBJ2-7, with D tentatively TRBD2 (6 bases). The CDR3 runs 16 residues. Germline CDR1 and CDR2: SGHRS and YFSETQ. The V and J ends lost 0 bases and 2 bases respectively, with 15 bases between them. CDR3 nucleotide sequence: TGCGCCAGCAGCTTGGCCGAGTTAGCGGCTACCTACGAGCAGTACTTC. Translated, it gives CASSLAELAATYEQYF.

This clonotype was observed a handful of times. One junction end does not reproduce the germline sequence, and a read error may be involved. This chain links TRBV11-2 with TRBJ2-7, with 7 positions matching TRBD1. The CDR3 sequence is 14 residues long. Germline-derived CDR1 and CDR2 are SGHAT and FQNNGV. For the CDR3, the DNA is TGTACCAGCAGCGCCGGGACAGTTCCCTACGAGCAGTACTTC. Translating gives CTSSAGTVPYEQYF.

This clonotype showed up many times. The gene calls are TRBV7-8 and TRBJ2-2; 13 nucleotides match TRBD2. Germline CDR1 and CDR2: SGHVS and FQNEAQ. CDR3 size: 17 residues. Trimming took 5 bases from V and 3 from J; bases not matched to a gene: 6. The CDR3 DNA reads TGTGCCAGCAGCGGGCCACTAGCGGGAGGGGACACCGGGGAGCTGTTTTTT. It translates to CASSGPLAGGDTGELFF.

Many counts were recorded for this clonotype. V usage is TRBV4-1 and J usage is TRBJ2-1; 7 nucleotides agree with TRBD2. The V segment lost 0 bases and the J segment 8 bases; nucleotides outside the gene matches: 10. Germline V lookup: CDR1 MGHRA, CDR2 YSYEKL. CDR3 size: 16 residues. The DNA of the CDR3 is TGCGCCAGCAGCCAAGAGCTAGCGGCCCCGCGCCATGAGCAGTTCTTC. Its protein is CASSQELAAPRHEQFF.

This clonotype was observed a handful of times. The rearrangement links TRBV27 to TRBJ2-2, with TRBD1 identical over 10 bases. V lost 1 base and J lost 8; bases outside the gene matches: 1. CDR3 length: 14 residues. Germline CDR1 MNHEY, CDR2 SMNVEV (reference sequence). CDR3 DNA: TGTGCCAGCAGTTTATGGACAGGGGGGGGGGAGCTGTTTTTT. Translating gives CASSLWTGGGELFF.

This clonotype was recorded many times. The V call is TRBV12-3 or TRBV12-4, the J call TRBJ2-1; D remains unclear. The V gene lost 5 bases and the J gene lost 0 bases, with 8 bases spanning the gap. CDR3 length: 14 amino acids. The CDR3 protein is CASSPGDSYNEQFF. The CDR3 DNA follows: TGTGCCAGCAGTCCCGGCGACTCCTACAATGAGCAGTTCTTC.

This clonotype was observed many times. This sequence joins TRBV29-1 and TRBJ1-1; D is ambiguous. This CDR3 spans 13 amino acids. CDR1 is SQVTM, CDR2 ANQGSEA, per germline. Trimming stripped 4 bases from V and 0 bases from J, with 9 bases between. The CDR3 is CSVGWGLNTEAFF. The CDR3 coding sequence is TGCAGCGTTGGGTGGGGTTTGAACACTGAAGCTTTCTTT.

This clonotype was seen ten or more times. The chain couples TRBV29-1 to TRBJ2-2; 8 positions match TRBD1. Germline CDR1 is SQVTM and CDR2 is ANQGSEA. The V and J ends lost 3 bases and 2 bases, in that order; junction bases with no gene match: 2. The CDR3 has 14 amino acids. DNA of the CDR3: TGCAGCGTTGACGACAGGGGAAACACCGGGGAGCTGTTTTTT. As protein: CSVDDRGNTGELFF.